These 13 T cell receptor beta chains were all obtained from the same sample, sequenced in a study of blood T cells in healthy people across ages. A sample-barcoded 5' primer and a J-beta primer mix were used in a second PCR of about 7 to 12 cycles. TCRdb redid the calling of the 5' RACE reads with MiXCR, one entry per CDR3 protein. In the table there are around 870,000 distinct CDR3 sequences, 29% of which are singletons. The sequencing input was blood. The receptor source for this set is a woman of 80 years or more in good health.

This clonotype was recorded many times. The chain is built from TRBV24-1 and TRBJ2-1; 8 bases match TRBD2. The germline V gene has CDR1 KGHDR and CDR2 SFDVKD. The CDR3 length is 18 residues. The ends lost 2 bases at V and 3 bases at J; junction bases unmatched: 11. This chain's CDR3 is CATSDSSGGAGGYNEQFF. In nucleotides, the CDR3 is TGTGCCACCAGTGATTCCTCCGGGGGGGCGGGGGGCTACAATGAGCAGTTCTTC.

The chain is built from TRBV7-2 and TRBJ2-1, with 8 nucleotides matching TRBD1. Losses at the gene ends were 5 bases for V and 4 bases for J; bases not matched to a gene: 10. The CDR3 sequence is 16 residues long. Germline V gene data show CDR1 as SGHTA and CDR2 as FQGNSA. The CDR3 spells CASSHPSRQGYNEQFF. The CDR3, as DNA: TGTGCCAGCAGCCACCCCAGCCGACAGGGGTACAATGAGCAGTTCTTC.

J is TRBJ2-7 and V is TRBV2; D is perhaps TRBD1 (6 bases). This CDR3 comprises 14 residues. Germline V gives CDR1 SNHLY, CDR2 FYNNEI. Trimming left V 6 bases short and J 2 bases short, with 14 bases between. CDR3 region: CASSPNSGAYEQYF. CDR3 nucleotides: TGTGCCAGCAGCCCCAATTCAGGGGCCTACGAGCAGTACTTC.

The genes are TRBV7-2 and TRBJ1-2, with 7 bases lining up with TRBD1. The J segment lost 2 bases and the V segment lost 4 bases, leaving 7 bases of the junction unmatched. CDR3 length: 15 residues. Germline V gene data show CDR1 as SGHTA and CDR2 as FQGNSA. The CDR3: CASSSGQPGNYGYTF. For the CDR3, the DNA is TGTGCCAGCAGCTCGGGACAGCCTGGGAACTATGGCTACACCTTC.

In regard to this clonotype: One end of the junction fails to match germline, which may point to a read error. This chain uses TRBV19 with TRBJ2-3, with 7 positions matching TRBD1. Germline V gives CDR1 LNHDA, CDR2 SQIVND (reference sequence). CDR3 length: 13 residues. As DNA, the CDR3 is TGTGCCGGTAGTCGACAGGGAACAGATACGCAGTATTTT. It translates to CAGSRQGTDTQYF. The entire variable domain, with the rest obtained from reference TRBV19 and TRBJ2-3, is as follows: DGGITQSPKYLFRKEGQNVTLSCEQNLNHDAMYWYRQDPGQGLRLIYYSQIVNDFQKGDIAEGYSVSREKKESFPLTVTSAQKNPTAFYLCAGSRQGTDTQYFGPGTRLTVL.

With regard to this clonotype: This may arise from a read error, as a much more abundant clone is one base away. This rearrangement joins TRBV6-5 to TRBJ2-5; TRBD2 might be the D (5 bases). Trimming took 0 bases from V and 6 from J, leaving 8 bases between them. CDR3 size: 13 residues. The germline V gene encodes CDR1 MNHEY and CDR2 SVGAGI. CDR3 protein: CASSYSAGKTQYF. The CDR3 nucleotides are TGTGCCAGCAGTTACTCGGCCGGGAAGACCCAGTACTTC.

V gene TRBV6-6 combines with J gene TRBJ2-1; a possible D gene is TRBD1 (5 bases). Between the trimmed V and J ends, which lost 6 bases and 9 bases, there was a span of 21 bases. The CDR3 sequence is 15 residues long. Germline-derived CDR1 and CDR2 are MNHNY and SVGAGI (reference sequence). CDR3 DNA: TGTGCCAGCAGCTCTGGGCAGGGAATCGTCGGTGAGCAGTTCTTC. Translating gives CASSSGQGIVGEQFF.

V usage is TRBV7-2 and J usage is TRBJ2-5; 7 nucleotides agree with TRBD1. The J call may be mistaken, given a closer DNA end match to TRBJ2-7. Germline V gives CDR1 SGHTA, CDR2 FQGNSA. CDR3 length: 13 amino acids. In nucleotides, the CDR3 is TGTGCCAGCACCCGAACAGGGGATGACGAGCAGTACTTC. Protein: CASTRTGDDEQYF.

This clonotype was counted at least ten times. The chain uses TRBV4-2 and TRBJ2-3; 10 bases align to TRBD2. V gave up 1 base and J gave up 0 bases; unmatched junction bases: 4. Germline assignment: CDR1 LGHNA and CDR2 YNFKEQ. This CDR3 has 17 amino acids. The CDR3, as DNA: TGTGCCAGCAGCCAAGTAGCGGGGGGATTTAGCACAGATACGCAGTATTTT. Translated, it gives CASSQVAGGFSTDTQYF.

This rearrangement joins TRBV3-1 to TRBJ2-5; D is undetermined. This CDR3 contains 15 residues. Trimming removed 4 bases at V and 5 bases at J, with 17 bases between. Germline V CDR1 and CDR2: LGHDT, YNNKEL (reference sequence). CDR3 loop: CASSPPGRRGETQYF. CDR3 in DNA: TGTGCCAGCAGCCCCCCGGGCAGGCGTGGGGAGACCCAGTACTTC.

The rearrangement joins TRBV30 to TRBJ1-5; D uncertain. The CDR3 sequence is 16 residues long. Trimming took 0 bases from V and 4 from J, leaving 16 bases between them. Germline CDR1 and CDR2: GTSNPN and SVGIG (reference sequence). CDR3: CAWSVLGRSLNQPQHF. The CDR3 bases are TGTGCCTGGAGTGTTTTAGGCAGAAGCTTAAATCAGCCCCAGCATTTT.

J is TRBJ1-1 and V is TRBV28; 8 bases line up with TRBD1. Trimming cost V 5 bases and J 3 bases; bases outside gene matches: 11. CDR1 and CDR2 from the germline V gene are MDHEN and SYDVKM. There are 16 residues in the CDR3. The CDR3 loop is CASSPLRQGTDTEAFF. In DNA form, the CDR3 reads TGTGCCAGCAGTCCGTTAAGACAGGGGACGGACACTGAAGCTTTCTTT.

This clonotype was seen ten or more times. This chain joins TRBV6-2 or TRBV6-3 and TRBJ2-3; no definite D call. The V and J ends lost 5 bases and 3 bases respectively, with 9 bases between them. CDR1 MNHEY and CDR2 SVGEGT come from the germline V gene. The CDR3 contains 13 residues. In DNA form, the CDR3 reads TGTGCCAGCAGTGGAACCGGAACAGATACGCAGTATTTT. This sequence encodes CASSGTGTDTQYF.